The 17 T cell receptor beta chains presented below share a single source sample, sequenced in a study of T cells in Graves' hyperthyroidism and ophthalmopathy. The CDR3 regions of TCR beta were amplified from RNA transcripts. In the first-round RT-PCR of the TCR CDR3, the HTBI primer set was used. TCRdb ran MiXCR on the multiplex PCR reads and lists one entry per CDR3 protein. The table shows just over 550,000 distinct CDR3 sequences, with around 42% occurring only once. Source material: peripheral blood or thyroid tissue (not recorded which). The source of these receptors is a young woman with Graves' hyperthyroidism.

This clonotype was counted a few times. The chain combines TRBV7-9 with TRBJ1-3; 8 bases fit TRBD1. Trimming cost V 5 bases and J 5 bases; bases outside gene matches: 5. CDR1 and CDR2 from the germline V gene are SEHNR and FQNEAQ (reference sequence). This CDR3 is 14 amino acids long. CDR3 residues: CASSTDRDRNTIYF. CDR3 coding DNA: TGTGCCAGCAGCACGGACAGGGACAGAAACACCATATATTTT.

The rearrangement joins TRBV11-2 to TRBJ2-5; TRBD1 matches 8 bases. This CDR3 is built from 16 residues. Trimming at V came to 5 bases and at J to 10 bases, leaving 18 bases not matched to a gene. The germline CDR1 and CDR2 sequences are SGHAT and FQNNGV. CDR3 residues: CASSAWDRWAAVGQYF. DNA of the CDR3: TGTGCCAGCAGCGCCTGGGACAGGTGGGCGGCAGTGGGCCAGTACTTC. Together with reference TRBV11-2 and TRBJ2-5, the CDR3 gives the full variable domain: EAGVAQSPRYKIIEKRQSVAFWCNPISGHATLYWYQQILGQGPKLLIQFQNNGVVDDSQLPKDRFSAERLKGVDSTLKIQPAKLEDSAVYLCASSAWDRWAAVGQYFGPGTRLLVL.

As to this clonotype: Since a much larger clone is just one base distant, this may be a read error. V gene TRBV10-3 combines with J gene TRBJ1-6; possible D gene TRBD1, 5 bases. V shed 5 bases and J shed 10 bases, with 12 bases lying between them. Germline V gene lookup returns CDR1 ENHRY and CDR2 SYGVKD. This CDR3 is built from 13 residues. This chain's CDR3 is CAISIDSRSPLHF. The CDR3, as DNA: TGTGCCATCAGTATCGACAGTAGATCACCCCTCCACTTT.

This clonotype has a handful of counts. The V and J genes are TRBV20-1 and TRBJ1-1, with D maybe TRBD1 (6 bases). The V gene's germline CDR1 is DFQATT and CDR2 SNEGSKA (reference sequence). Between the trimmed V and J ends, which lost 4 bases and 3 bases, there was a span of 18 bases. The CDR3 contains 15 residues. DNA for the CDR3: TGCAGTGCTACCTCGCCGGGACACGATTACACTGAAGCTTTCTTT. Translation: CSATSPGHDYTEAFF.

A few counts support this clonotype. The chain has TRBV29-1 and TRBJ2-2; no firm D call. Trimming left V 7 bases short and J 4 bases short, with 10 bases between. The CDR3 is 12 amino acids. Germline CDR1 SQVTM, CDR2 ANQGSEA. The DNA for the CDR3 is TGCAGCGCTGACTGGGTCACCGGGGAGCTGTTTTTT. Translating gives CSADWVTGELFF.

This clonotype was observed at least ten times. The J gene is TRBJ1-2, the V gene TRBV7-2, with D unresolved. This CDR3 region has 13 residues. Trimming removed 3 bases at V and 2 bases at J, with 7 bases between. CDR1 is SGHTA, CDR2 FQGNSA, per germline. CDR3 in DNA: TGTGCCAGCAGCTTTGCAGAGAACTATGGCTACACCTTC. Protein: CASSFAENYGYTF. The entire variable domain, with the rest obtained from reference TRBV7-2 and TRBJ1-2, is as follows: GAGVSQSPSNKVTEKGKDVELRCDPISGHTALYWYRQSLGQGLEFLIYFQGNSAPDKSGLPSDRFSAERTGGSVSTLTIQRTQQEDSAVYLCASSFAENYGYTFGSGTRLTVV.

The V call is TRBV29-1, the J call TRBJ1-1; D is uncertain. V dropped 4 bases and J dropped 8 bases, with 11 bases sitting between them. CDR1 is SQVTM, CDR2 ANQGSEA, per germline. The CDR3 is 11 amino acids. The CDR3 region is CSVVDGMEAFF. CDR3 DNA: TGCAGCGTTGTGGACGGGATGGAAGCTTTCTTT.

The chain employs TRBV5-6 and TRBJ1-6, with 8 bases aligning to TRBD1. After removal of 4 bases from V and 10 bases from J, the junction contained 7 bases not matched to a gene. Per the germline V gene, CDR1 is SGHDT and CDR2 is YYEEEE. The CDR3 covers 14 residues. As DNA, the CDR3 is TGTGCCAGCAGCACGACAGGGGTAGGCTCACCCCTCCACTTT. Its protein product is CASSTTGVGSPLHF.

V is TRBV14 and J is TRBJ1-5, with 7 bases aligning to TRBD1. From germline, CDR1 is SGHDN and CDR2 FVKESK. The CDR3 consists of 13 residues. The trim removed 6 bases at V and 5 bases at J, leaving 4 bases unmatched. CDR3 protein: CASRQGGHQPQHF. The CDR3 nucleotides are TGTGCCAGCAGGCAGGGGGGTCATCAGCCCCAGCATTTT.

On this clonotype itself: This may arise from a read error, as a much more abundant clone is one base away. The chain links TRBV2 to TRBJ2-7; D gene unclear. V lost 8 bases and J 1 base, leaving 9 bases between the germline ends. CDR1 and CDR2 from the germline V gene are SNHLY and FYNNEI. The CDR3 is made up of 12 amino acids. The CDR3 coding sequence is TGTGCCAGCGCAGCCGAATCCTACGAGCAGTACTTC. This gives the protein CASAAESYEQYF.

The V gene is TRBV14, the J gene TRBJ1-2; no firm D call. V lost 4 bases and J 0 bases, leaving 12 bases between the germline ends. This CDR3 contains 15 residues. Germline V gene lookup returns CDR1 SGHDN and CDR2 FVKESK. CDR3 amino acids: CASSLIAGANYGYTF. In DNA, the CDR3 is TGTGCCAGCAGCCTTATAGCGGGAGCTAACTATGGCTACACCTTC.

The sample holds many counts of this clonotype. This rearrangement joins TRBV7-8 to TRBJ1-2; D uncertain. CDR1 and CDR2 (germline): SGHVS, FQNEAQ. V lost 5 bases and J lost 8, with 9 bases in between. The CDR3 is 11 residues long. CDR3 protein: CASSPVGGYTF. The CDR3, as DNA: TGTGCCAGCAGCCCCGTGGGGGGCTACACCTTC.

This clonotype was seen many times. The chain carries TRBV5-6 and TRBJ1-4; TRBD1 might be the D (5 bases). V dropped 2 bases and J dropped 6 bases, with 11 bases sitting between them. The V gene's germline CDR1 is SGHDT and CDR2 YYEEEE. The CDR3 loop spans 14 amino acids. This CDR3 is CASSFGRVDEKLFF. The CDR3, as DNA: TGTGCCAGCAGCTTTGGCAGGGTTGATGAAAAACTGTTTTTT.

In this sample, this clonotype turned up a few times. The J gene is TRBJ2-5, the V gene TRBV20-1, with 8 bases matching TRBD2. Looked up from germline, CDR1 is DFQATT and CDR2 is SNEGSKA (reference sequence). The CDR3 contains 15 residues. After removal of 3 bases from V and 3 bases from J, the junction contained 9 bases not matched to a gene. CDR3 protein: CSASPAGTREETQYF. DNA for the CDR3: TGCAGTGCTAGCCCAGCCGGGACTAGGGAAGAGACCCAGTACTTC.

Comment on this clonotype: Possible read error: a much larger clone is one base away. The chain recombines TRBV7-9 with TRBJ2-2; D gene uncertain. Germline values: CDR1 SEHNR, CDR2 FQNEAQ (reference sequence). Trimming stripped 1 base from V and 7 bases from J, with 7 bases between. This CDR3 region has 13 residues. CDR3 region: CASSLVGSGELFF. CDR3 nucleotide sequence: TGTGCCAGCAGCTTAGTGGGAAGCGGGGAGCTGTTTTTT.

This clonotype has a handful of counts. The chain carries TRBV7-2 and TRBJ2-7; D is unclear. The CDR3 sequence is 15 residues long. Looked up from germline, CDR1 is SGHTA and CDR2 is FQGNSA. Deletions cut 4 bases from V and 4 bases from J, with 17 bases between. The CDR3 spells CASSSVASHSYEQYF. In nucleotides, the CDR3 is TGTGCCAGCAGCTCCGTTGCCAGCCACTCTTACGAGCAGTACTTC. The full variable domain, rest sourced from reference TRBV7-2 and TRBJ2-7, is GAGVSQSPSNKVTEKGKDVELRCDPISGHTALYWYRQSLGQGLEFLIYFQGNSAPDKSGLPSDRFSAERTGGSVSTLTIQRTQQEDSAVYLCASSSVASHSYEQYFGPGTRLTVT.

The rearrangement joins TRBV2 to TRBJ1-4; D is unclear. V was pared by 4 bases and J by 8 bases, with 11 bases between. Germline CDR1 SNHLY, CDR2 FYNNEI. This CDR3 has 13 residues. The CDR3 DNA is TGTGCCAGCAGTGGGAGGACCGGGGAAAAACTGTTTTTT. Amino acid sequence: CASSGRTGEKLFF.